Sequencing of this TCR beta chain was carried out in a study of vaccination effects on CD4 cells after COVID-19 (dated by TCRdb to between 2021 and 2022). For context, the study as a whole: Across the study, the median time from the second dose to post-vaccine sampling was 72 days (range 14 to 241). In the study, cultures from other donors were sequenced using the Oncomine TCR Beta short-read assay on an Illumina iSeq 100. SARS-CoV-2 spike-specific CD4+ TCR repertoires were compared before and after mRNA vaccination in COVID-19 convalescent patients and in infection-naive vaccine recipients. Altogether, around 9 COVID-19 convalescent patients and several SARS-CoV-2-naive healthy vaccine recipients made up the full study.

Overall study results and their limits: Limitations of the study were the small number of convalescent patients and the absence of early post-infection timepoints. Among healthy vaccine recipients, nearly all vaccine-induced clones were SARS-CoV-2 mono-reactive, and only 1 of 255 was cross-reactive with common cold coronaviruses. Marked clonal contraction was observed in both infection-induced and vaccine-induced clones at late post-vaccination timepoints, consistent with waning T cell responses.

About this clone itself: Which antigen it targets is not known. No base quality values were provided; no much bigger clone lies one nucleotide off.

From the cysteine up to the phenylalanine, the CDR3 has a length of 14 residues. The kept DNA is CDR3 alone, 42 bases in frame from the first base. V is reduced by 5 bases and J by 2 bases, leaving a spacing of 10 bases between them. The germline V gene specifies MNHEY as CDR1 and SVGAGI as CDR2. Libraries were built with the immunoSEQ multiplex PCR assay. DNA from the CD4+ T cells that had been cultured and isolated underwent TCR beta CDR3 sequencing. For the original study's pipeline: Non-productive TCR sequences were removed, reads were trimmed to the CDR3 region, and CDR3s of at least 7 amino acids were retained. Antigen-specific clonotypes were identified with the MANAFEST web app by comparing expansion in peptide wells against reference cultures. To count as positive, a clone had to show expansion at FDR<0.05 compared with the reference and with all other wells, an odds ratio above 5, and a frequency above 0.1% in two replicate wells. A clonotype was defined as cross-reactive if the clonotype was significantly expanded both in SARS-CoV-2 spike wells and in at least one common cold coronavirus spike condition. Using the stringdist R package, CDR3 similarity was measured by Levenshtein distance, and unrooted trees were constructed with ape in R 3.6.1. This immuneACCESS table, as held by TCRdb, lists in-frame sequences with V and J called but not all clones. Of the missing ones, under half trace to an unresolved V gene in checked studies; the others have no known cause. V and J calls and clone size are as listed in that table; D and trimming were resolved from the DNA. Recorded for this sample are approximately 30,000 clones; 83% of them occurred a single time. Over 1.3% of the sample comes from the top ten.

In the ViraFEST assay, PBMC were stimulated with viral peptide pools, and antigen-specific CD4+ T cell clonotypes were then identified by expansion using TCR sequencing. After about 9 days of culture, CD4+ T cells were isolated with the EasySep CD4+ T cell isolation kit. Each participant got two doses of an mRNA SARS-CoV-2 vaccine, either BNT162b2 or mRNA-1273. Negative nucleocapsid antibody results before and after vaccination confirmed that the healthy vaccine recipients had no prior SARS-CoV-2 infection. Roughly 1.9 million PBMC per well were cultured with about 9.6 ug/ml peptides in IMDM containing 5% human AB serum, approximately 10 IU/ml IL-2 and gentamicin. On days 3 and 7, half of the culture medium was replaced with fresh IL-2-containing medium. Unless noted otherwise, every peptide stimulation condition was cultured in triplicate wells. Using Ficoll-Paque Plus gradient centrifugation, PBMC were separated from whole blood and then either used fresh or cryopreserved at -140C. The overlapping peptide pools covered the spike proteins of SARS-CoV-2 and of the common cold coronaviruses HCoV-NL63, HCoV-OC43 and HCoV-229E. The QIAamp micro DNA kit was used to extract genomic DNA from the cultured CD4+ T cells.

This receptor was identified in a human donor who received a COVID-19 vaccine. Some clones in this sample may be carry-over from other donors' samples. The rearrangement combines TRBV6-5 with TRBJ1-3; TRBD1 could be the D gene, as 6 bases match. The specimen comprised CD4+ T cells from PBMCs cultured with HCoV-NL63 spike peptides, sampled after COVID-19 vaccination. Explained via the paper, the cell subset or site label denotes: HCoV-NL63 spike overlapping peptide pool stimulation. DNA sequence: TGTGCCAGCAGTCTCAGGGGTGCTGGAAACACCATATATTTT. The translation is CASSLRGAGNTIYF.